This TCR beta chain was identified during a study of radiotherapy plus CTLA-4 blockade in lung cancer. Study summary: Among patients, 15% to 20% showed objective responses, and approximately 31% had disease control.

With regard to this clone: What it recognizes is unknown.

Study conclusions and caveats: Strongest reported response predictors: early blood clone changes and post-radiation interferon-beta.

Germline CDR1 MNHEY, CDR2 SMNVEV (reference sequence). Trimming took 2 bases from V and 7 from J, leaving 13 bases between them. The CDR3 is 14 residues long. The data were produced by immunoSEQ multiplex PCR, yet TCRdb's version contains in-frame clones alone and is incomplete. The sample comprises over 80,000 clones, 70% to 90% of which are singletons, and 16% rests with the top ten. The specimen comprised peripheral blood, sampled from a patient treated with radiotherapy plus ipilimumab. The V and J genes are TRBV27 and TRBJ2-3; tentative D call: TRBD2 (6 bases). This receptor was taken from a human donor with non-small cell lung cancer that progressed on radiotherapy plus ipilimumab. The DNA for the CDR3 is TGTGCCAGCAGTTTAATCGGCGGGGCCTATACGCAGTATTTT. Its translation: CASSLIGGAYTQYF.